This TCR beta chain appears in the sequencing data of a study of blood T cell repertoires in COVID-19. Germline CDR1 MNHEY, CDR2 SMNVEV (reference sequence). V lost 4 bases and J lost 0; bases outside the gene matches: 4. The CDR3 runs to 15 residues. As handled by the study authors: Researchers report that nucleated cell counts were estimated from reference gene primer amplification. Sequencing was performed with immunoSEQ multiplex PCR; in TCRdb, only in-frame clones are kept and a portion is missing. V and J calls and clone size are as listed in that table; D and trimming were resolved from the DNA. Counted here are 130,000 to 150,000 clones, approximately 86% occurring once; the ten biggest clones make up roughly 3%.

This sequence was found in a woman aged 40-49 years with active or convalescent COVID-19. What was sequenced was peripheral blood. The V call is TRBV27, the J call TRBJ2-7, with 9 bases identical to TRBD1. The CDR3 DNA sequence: TGTGCCAGCAGTTGGGGGACAGGGAGCTCCTACGAGCAGTACTTC. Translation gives CASSWGTGSSYEQYF.